Listed here are 13 T cell receptor beta chains from one sample, sequenced in a study of blood T cell repertoires in COVID-19 (dated by TCRdb to 2020 to 2022). The library was built by means of the immunoSEQ multiplex PCR assay. What TCRdb holds here is the immuneACCESS table cut down to in-frame rearrangements. Part of the clones is not present; checked against another copy, under half of the missing clones reflect an unresolved V gene, and the others are unexplained. Across this sample there are about 480,000 clones, with around nine tenths seen only once. The ten largest clones represent 1.5% to 2% of the sample. The sequenced material came from PBMCs or T cells enriched from blood (not recorded which). These receptors came from a woman between 35 and 50 years old who had recovered from COVID-19.

The rearrangement joins TRBV18 to TRBJ2-6; tentative D call: TRBD1 (6 bases). Germline assignment: CDR1 KGHSH and CDR2 LQKENI. CDR3 size: 17 residues. Trimming removed 3 bases at V and 0 bases at J, with 12 bases between. CDR3 DNA: TGTGCCAGCTCACCCAGGGGACCTCACTCTGGGGCCAACGTCCTGACTTTC. Translation gives CASSPRGPHSGANVLTF.

The chain carries TRBV4-3 and TRBJ2-7; 9 nucleotides match TRBD2. The germline gives CDR1 LGHNA, CDR2 YSLEER. V gave up 0 bases and J gave up 6 bases; unmatched junction bases: 9. This CDR3 is 16 amino acids long. CDR3 in DNA: TGCGCCAGCAGCCAAGATCGGCGAGCGGGAGGCAGCGAGCAGTACTTC. Its protein product is CASSQDRRAGGSEQYF.

This chain links TRBV6-5 with TRBJ1-6; D is undetermined. The V gene lost 0 bases and the J gene lost 7 bases, with 10 bases spanning the gap. The germline CDR1 and CDR2 sequences are MNHEY and SVGAGI. The CDR3 is 15 residues long. The CDR3 region has the DNA TGTGCCAGCAGTTACTCGAGGGATCTGAATTCACCCCTCCACTTT. It yields the protein CASSYSRDLNSPLHF.

The V call is TRBV2, the J call TRBJ1-6, with TRBD1 as a possible D gene (5 bases). In germline, CDR1 is SNHLY, CDR2 FYNNEI. V was pared by 6 bases and J by 7 bases, with 13 bases between. The CDR3 totals 14 residues. The CDR3 DNA reads TGTGCCAGCAGCGTACAGGCAGTCAATTCACCCCTCCACTTT. This sequence encodes CASSVQAVNSPLHF.

The chain couples TRBV24-1 to TRBJ1-5, with TRBD1 matching 7 bases. The CDR3 covers 14 residues. Trimming took 5 bases from V and 5 from J; bases not matched to a gene: 5. The germline V gene encodes CDR1 KGHDR and CDR2 SFDVKD. CDR3 in amino acids: CATSVGQGDQPQHF. The CDR3 DNA reads TGTGCCACCAGTGTTGGGCAGGGGGATCAGCCCCAGCATTTT.

The chain joins TRBV4-3 to TRBJ2-7; 7 bases agree with TRBD2. V lost 0 bases, J lost 3 bases, and 8 bases stayed unmatched. Germline V lookup: CDR1 LGHNA, CDR2 YSLEER. The length of the CDR3 is 16 residues. This chain's CDR3 is CASSQDYGGGIYEQYF. The CDR3 DNA reads as TGCGCCAGCAGCCAAGACTACGGCGGGGGTATCTACGAGCAGTACTTC.

V and J are TRBV6-5 and TRBJ1-1, with D hard to call. CDR1 is MNHEY and CDR2 is SVGAGI in the germline V gene. Trimming removed 2 bases from V and 6 bases from J, with 16 bases in between. The length of the CDR3 is 15 residues. CDR3 in DNA: TGTGCCAGCAGTTACATCACGATACTCGGGGCTGAAGCTTTCTTT. Protein sequence: CASSYITILGAEAFF.

This clone was detected only once. The rearrangement links TRBV24-1 to TRBJ2-6; D is perhaps TRBD1 (5 bases). V was clipped by 5 bases and J by 0 bases, with 13 bases between them. Germline V CDR1 and CDR2: KGHDR, SFDVKD. CDR3 length: 17 amino acids. CDR3 region: CATSGRGLSSGANVLTF. CDR3 in DNA: TGTGCCACCAGTGGAAGGGGTCTGAGCTCTGGGGCCAACGTCCTGACTTTC.

The chain carries TRBV15 and TRBJ2-7, with 9 bases lining up with TRBD1. CDR1 is LNHNV, CDR2 YYDKDF, per germline (reference sequence). J was trimmed by 3 bases and V by 0 bases; bases with no gene match: 3. CDR3 size: 15 residues. The CDR3 DNA is TGTGCCACCAGCAGAGATACAGGGGGCTACTACGAGCAGTACTTC. Protein product: CATSRDTGGYYEQYF.

This chain joins TRBV10-3 and TRBJ1-2, with D possibly matching TRBD1 (5 bases). The CDR3 extends over 12 amino acids. CDR1 and CDR2 from the germline V gene are ENHRY and SYGVKD. Trimming left V 3 bases short and J 6 bases short, with 8 bases between. The CDR3 loop reads CAISEGVHGYTF. CDR3 sequence (DNA): TGTGCCATCAGTGAAGGGGTCCATGGCTACACCTTC.

The chain has TRBV27 and TRBJ2-1; 11 bases align to TRBD1. Germline-derived CDR1 and CDR2 are MNHEY and SMNVEV (reference sequence). The CDR3 is 15 amino acids. V lost 10 bases and J lost 12; bases outside the gene matches: 17. The CDR3 region has the DNA TGTGCCACCCGGACAGGGGGCGGTATTGCCCGGGGGCAGTTCTTC. This codes for CATRTGGGIARGQFF.

This chain uses TRBV12-3 or TRBV12-4 with TRBJ2-7, with 8 bases fitting TRBD1. V was clipped by 6 bases and J by 5 bases; unmatched bases: 3. CDR3 length equals 12 residues. The CDR3 region has the DNA TGTGCCAGCAGATCGGACAGGGACGAGCAGTACTTC. Protein: CASRSDRDEQYF.

The rearrangement uses TRBV12-3 or TRBV12-4 and TRBJ2-7, with TRBD1 matching over 9 bases. With 5 bases clipped from V and 7 bases from J, the junction kept 6 bases outside the gene matches. The length of the CDR3 is 13 residues. The CDR3 coding sequence is TGTGCCAGCAGTACCTCGACAGGGGGGGAGCAGTACTTC. Protein sequence: CASSTSTGGEQYF.